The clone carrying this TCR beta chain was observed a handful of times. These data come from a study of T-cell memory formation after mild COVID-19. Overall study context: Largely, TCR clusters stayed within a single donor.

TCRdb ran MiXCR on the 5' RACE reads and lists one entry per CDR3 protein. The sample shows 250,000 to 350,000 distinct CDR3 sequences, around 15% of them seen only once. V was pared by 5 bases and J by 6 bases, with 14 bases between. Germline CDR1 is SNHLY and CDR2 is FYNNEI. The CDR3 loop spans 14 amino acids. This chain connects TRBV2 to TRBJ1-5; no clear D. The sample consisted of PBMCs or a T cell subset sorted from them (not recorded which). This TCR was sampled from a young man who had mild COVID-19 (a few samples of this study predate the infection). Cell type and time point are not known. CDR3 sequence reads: CASSLSSFSQPQHF. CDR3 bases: TGTGCCAGCAGTCTCTCGTCCTTTAGTCAGCCCCAGCATTTT.